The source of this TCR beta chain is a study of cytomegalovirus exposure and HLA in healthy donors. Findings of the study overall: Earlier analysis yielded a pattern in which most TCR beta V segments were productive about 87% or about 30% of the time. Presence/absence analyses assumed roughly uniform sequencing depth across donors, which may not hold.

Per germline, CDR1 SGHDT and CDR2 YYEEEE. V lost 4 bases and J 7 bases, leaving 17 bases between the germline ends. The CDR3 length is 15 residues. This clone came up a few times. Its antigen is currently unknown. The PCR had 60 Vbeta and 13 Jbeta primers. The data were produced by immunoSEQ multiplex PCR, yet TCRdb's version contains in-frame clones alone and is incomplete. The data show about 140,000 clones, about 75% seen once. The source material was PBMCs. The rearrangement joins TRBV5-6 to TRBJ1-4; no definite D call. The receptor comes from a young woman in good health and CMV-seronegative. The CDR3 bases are TGTGCCAGCAGCCCCATGTCCCTCCGCGGTGAAAAACTGTTTTTT. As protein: CASSPMSLRGEKLFF.